The 5 T cell receptor beta chains listed next were all sequenced from one sample in a study of shared clonotypes between healthy human individuals (dated by TCRdb to about 2020). The library was produced with the immunoSEQ multiplex PCR assay. In TCRdb, the immuneACCESS table is reduced to in-frame sequences with V and J assigned. These tables do not hold every clone; where another copy was compared, an unresolved V gene accounts for under half, and the others remain unexplained. Recorded for this sample are over 850,000 clones; roughly 74% of them occurred a single time. The ten largest clonotypes hold 0.55% to 0.7% of the sample. The sample comprised memory CD4+ T cells from PBMCs. The cell subset or site label, as the study defines it: CD45RA-negative fraction. All receptors derive from a young man in good health. Some clones in this sample may be carry-over from other donors' samples.

This chain uses TRBV28 with TRBJ2-7, with 8 bases that match TRBD1. V trimming: 3 bases; J trimming: 5 bases; junction bases outside the gene matches: 6. The CDR3 has 14 residues. Germline CDR1 and CDR2: MDHEN and SYDVKM. CDR3 sequence: CASSFGQGANEQYF. DNA for the CDR3: TGTGCCAGCAGTTTTGGTCAGGGGGCCAACGAGCAGTACTTC.

This chain connects TRBV7-2 to TRBJ1-1; weak D call: TRBD1 (5 bases). CDR3 size: 15 residues. Germline values: CDR1 SGHTA, CDR2 FQGNSA. Trimming shortened V by 3 bases and J by 0 bases, and 11 bases separated the two germline ends. The DNA of the CDR3 is TGTGCCAGCAGCTTGGGGGGAAGTTTGAACACTGAAGCTTTCTTT. Translation: CASSLGGSLNTEAFF.

V gene TRBV6-1 combines with J gene TRBJ2-6; TRBD1 might be the D (6 bases). From germline, CDR1 is MNHNS and CDR2 SASEGT. The CDR3 spans 18 residues. V was shortened by 4 bases and J by 1 base, with 17 bases between the two germline ends. Here the CDR3 DNA reads TGTGCCAGCAGTGGTTTCCGGGACACGATTTCTGGGGCCAACGTCCTGACTTTC. This gives the protein CASSGFRDTISGANVLTF.

The chain employs TRBV5-1 and TRBJ2-3, with D perhaps matching TRBD2 (7 bases). The CDR3 covers 18 residues. V lost 4 bases to trimming and J lost 2 bases, with 23 bases between them. Germline V gene data show CDR1 as SGHRS and CDR2 as YFSETQ. CDR3 sequence (DNA): TGCGCCAGCAGCATGCGGGACTCAGGGCGGGGGCACACAGATACGCAGTATTTT. This encodes CASSMRDSGRGHTDTQYF.

This rearrangement joins TRBV18 to TRBJ1-2; 8 bases align to TRBD1. V lost 3 bases, J lost 4 bases, and 4 bases stayed unmatched. Germline-derived CDR1 and CDR2 are KGHSH and LQKENI. The CDR3 runs to 14 residues. The CDR3 DNA reads TGTGCCAGCTCACCGGACAGGGTCGGCTATGGCTACACCTTC. Translating it yields CASSPDRVGYGYTF.